Included here is one T cell receptor (beta chain) sequence, with context. The data derive from a study of blood T cell repertoires in COVID-19. The wider study: Sites in the United States, Italy and Spain provided acute and convalescent COVID-19 samples. Sample material is recorded as cDNA or gDNA derived from T cells, B-cell-depleted T cells, or PBMCs.

Germline values: CDR1 SGHTS, CDR2 YDEGEE. The V gene end was trimmed by 3 bases and the J gene end by 4 bases; junction bases not matched to a gene: 5. The CDR3 contains 14 residues. In the original analysis: Estimation of nucleated cell counts was performed using reference gene primer amplification. The method was immunoSEQ multiplex PCR; TCRdb's version includes in-frame clones alone and lacks a portion of them. That table furnishes V, J and clone size, whereas the DNA furnished D and trimming. The sample has approximately 72,000 clones; approximately 89% are singletons. This TCR was recovered from a woman aged 60-70 years with acute or convalescent COVID-19. This chain links TRBV5-8 with TRBJ1-1; TRBD1 aligns across 8 bases. The source material was peripheral blood. The CDR3 spells CASSSYDRGTEAFF. The CDR3 bases are TGTGCCAGCAGCTCGTACGACAGGGGCACTGAAGCTTTCTTT. The whole variable domain, filled in from reference TRBV5-8 and TRBJ1-1, reads EAGVTQSPTHLIKTRGQQATLRCSPISGHTSVYWYQQALGLGLQFLLWYDEGEERNRGNFPPRFSGRQFPNYSSELNVNALELEDSALYLCASSSYDRGTEAFFGQGTRLTVV.